This paragraph covers one T cell receptor beta chain sequence. There is no known antigen for this receptor. The sample holds no much larger clone one base away, and base qualities are not on file. The entry originates in a study of OX40 agonist ivuxolimab in advanced cancers. Regarding the study in general: Ivuxolimab, which targeted the costimulatory receptor OX40 (CD134), was an agonistic, fully human IgG2 monoclonal antibody. Intravenous ivuxolimab was administered to patients every 2 weeks at six dose levels: 0.01, 0.1, 0.3, 1.5, 3 and 10 mg/kg. Among the approximately 50 dose-escalation patients, about 19 had hepatocellular carcinoma, roughly 15 melanoma, 9 renal cell carcinoma and 9 head and neck cancer. The dose-escalation cohort was approximately 83% male with a mean age of approximately 60 years, ranging from 23 to 79. Prior anti-PD-1, anti-PD-L1 or anti-CTLA-4 therapy was permitted, and checkpoint inhibitors had been received by about 44% of dose-escalation patients. Partial responses were achieved by three dose-escalation patients, of whom one had hepatocellular carcinoma and two had cutaneous melanoma. The purpose of peripheral TCRbeta sequencing was to test whether ivuxolimab changed TCR sequence diversity and led to clonal T-cell expansion. The monotherapy dose-escalation portion (N = 52 patients) of the phase I ivuxolimab trial is reported in the paper. Study-level results and caveats: In the 0.1-3.0 mg/kg groups, partial responders had among the lowest normalized peripheral clonal expansion, particularly in CD8+ T cells. On average, CD8+ T cells showed more expanded clones than CD4+ T cells after ivuxolimab. Antigen specificity was not determined for the clonally expanded peripheral T cells. At doses of 0.1 to 3.0 mg/kg, clonal expansion of both CD4+ and CD8+ T cells in blood was seen between baseline and week 6. Low levels of normalized T-cell clonal expansion were also seen in some nonresponding patients.

The trial excluded patients who had a history of autoimmune disease or who were on systemic immunosuppression. Peripheral blood for TCR sequencing was collected from all dose cohorts at baseline, on cycle 4 day 1, and on cycle 7 day 1. The samples were drawn from a first-in-human, open-label, multicenter phase I dose-escalation trial of ivuxolimab. Adults with locally advanced or metastatic melanoma, renal cell, hepatocellular, or head and neck squamous cell carcinoma were enrolled in the trial. Before TCR sequencing, CD4+ T cells and CD8+ T cells were sorted from peripheral blood as separate populations. Cut back by 1 base and 3 bases, the V and J ends lie 10 bases apart. The germline V gene gives CDR1 as SGHVS and CDR2 as FQNEAQ. From the cysteine up to the phenylalanine, the CDR3 has a length of 14 residues. Only CDR3 DNA is held: 42 bases, read in frame from base 1. For sequencing of the TCRbeta CDR3 region, genomic DNA was extracted from the sorted cells. The immunoSEQ Assay was used for sequencing of TCRbeta CDR3 regions. TCRdb provides this immuneACCESS table in a form limited to in-frame rearrangements. Some clones are lacking; in checked studies, under half of them reflect an unresolved V gene, and why the rest are absent is not known. In this sample the table shows 55,000 or so clones, about 85% of which occur a single time. Clones ranked in the top ten supply about a sixth of the sample.

This TCR came from an adult with an advanced solid tumor such as melanoma, head and neck, liver or kidney cancer. The chain was built from TRBV7-8 and TRBJ2-7, with a weak D call of TRBD2 (5 bases match). The sequencing used CD4+ or CD8+ T cells sorted from blood, collected in a trial of the OX40 agonist ivuxolimab. CDR3 reads: CASSLDRTLYEQYF. Read as DNA, the sequence is TGTGCCAGCAGCTTAGACCGGACTCTCTACGAGCAGTACTTC.